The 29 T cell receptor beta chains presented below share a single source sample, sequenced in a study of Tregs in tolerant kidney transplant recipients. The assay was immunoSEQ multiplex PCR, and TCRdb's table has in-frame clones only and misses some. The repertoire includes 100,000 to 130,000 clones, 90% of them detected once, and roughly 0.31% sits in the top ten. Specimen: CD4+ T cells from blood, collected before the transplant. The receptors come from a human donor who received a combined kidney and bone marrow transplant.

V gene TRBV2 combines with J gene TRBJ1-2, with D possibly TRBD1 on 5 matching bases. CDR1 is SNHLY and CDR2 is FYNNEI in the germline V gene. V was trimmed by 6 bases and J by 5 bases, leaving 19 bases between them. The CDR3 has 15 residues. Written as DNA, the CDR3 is TGTGCCAGCAGCCGCTCCGGGACTTTAGGGTATGGCTACACCTTC. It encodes CASSRSGTLGYGYTF.

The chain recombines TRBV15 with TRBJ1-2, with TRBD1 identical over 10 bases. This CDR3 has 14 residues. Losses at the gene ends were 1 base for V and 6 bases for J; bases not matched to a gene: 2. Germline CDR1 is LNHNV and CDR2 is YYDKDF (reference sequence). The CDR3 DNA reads TGTGCCACCAGCAGAGGGGACAGGGGCGATGGCTACACCTTC. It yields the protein CATSRGDRGDGYTF.

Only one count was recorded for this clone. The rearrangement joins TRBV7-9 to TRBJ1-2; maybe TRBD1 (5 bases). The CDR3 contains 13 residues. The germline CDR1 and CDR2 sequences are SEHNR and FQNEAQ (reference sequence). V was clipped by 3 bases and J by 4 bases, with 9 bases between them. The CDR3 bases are TGTGCCAGCAGCTTTAGGCAGGGCTATGGCTACACCTTC. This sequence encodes CASSFRQGYGYTF.

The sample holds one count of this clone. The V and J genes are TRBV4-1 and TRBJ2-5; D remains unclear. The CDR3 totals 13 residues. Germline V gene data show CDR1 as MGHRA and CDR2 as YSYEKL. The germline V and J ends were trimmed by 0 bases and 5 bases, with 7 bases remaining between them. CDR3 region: CASSQDHGETQYF. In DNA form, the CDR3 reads TGCGCCAGCAGCCAAGATCACGGGGAGACCCAGTACTTC.

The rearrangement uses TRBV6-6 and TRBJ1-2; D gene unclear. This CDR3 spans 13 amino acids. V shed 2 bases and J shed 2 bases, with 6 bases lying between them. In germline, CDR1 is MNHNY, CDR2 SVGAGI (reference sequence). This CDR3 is CASSYGENYGYTF. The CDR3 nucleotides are TGTGCCAGCAGTTACGGGGAGAACTATGGCTACACCTTC.

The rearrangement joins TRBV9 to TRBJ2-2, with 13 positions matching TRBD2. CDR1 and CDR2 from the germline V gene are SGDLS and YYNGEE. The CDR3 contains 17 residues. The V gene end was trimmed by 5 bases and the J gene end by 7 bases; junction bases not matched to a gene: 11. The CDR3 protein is CASRDPGLAGSNGELFF. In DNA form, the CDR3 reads TGTGCCAGCAGGGACCCGGGACTAGCGGGGAGTAACGGGGAGCTGTTTTTT.

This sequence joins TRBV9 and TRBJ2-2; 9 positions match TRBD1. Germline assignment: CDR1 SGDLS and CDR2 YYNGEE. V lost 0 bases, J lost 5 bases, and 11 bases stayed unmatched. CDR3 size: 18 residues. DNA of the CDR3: TGTGCCAGCAGCGTAGCTACATGGACAGGGGTTGGAACCGGGGAGCTGTTTTTT. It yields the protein CASSVATWTGVGTGELFF.

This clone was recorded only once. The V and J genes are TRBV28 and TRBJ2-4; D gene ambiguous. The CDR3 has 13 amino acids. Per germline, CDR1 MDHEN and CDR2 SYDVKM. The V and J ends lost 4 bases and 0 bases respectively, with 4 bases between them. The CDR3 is CASSSVAKNIQYF. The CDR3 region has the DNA TGTGCCAGCAGTTCGGTAGCCAAAAACATTCAGTACTTC. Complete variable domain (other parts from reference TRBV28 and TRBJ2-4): DVKVTQSSRYLVKRTGEKVFLECVQDMDHENMFWYRQDPGLGLRLIYFSYDVKMKEKGDIPEGYSVSREKKERFSLILESASTNQTSMYLCASSSVAKNIQYFGAGTRLSVL.

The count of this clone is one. Here the CDR3 reads CASSLGLGTSGAEQFF. The CDR3 coding sequence is TGTGCCAGCAGTTTGGGGTTAGGGACTAGCGGGGCGGAGCAGTTCTTC. The chain uses TRBV7-2 and TRBJ2-1, with TRBD2 identical over 13 bases. The ends lost 6 bases at V and 10 bases at J; junction bases unmatched: 12. The CDR3 has 16 amino acids. Germline CDR1 SGHTA, CDR2 FQGNSA.

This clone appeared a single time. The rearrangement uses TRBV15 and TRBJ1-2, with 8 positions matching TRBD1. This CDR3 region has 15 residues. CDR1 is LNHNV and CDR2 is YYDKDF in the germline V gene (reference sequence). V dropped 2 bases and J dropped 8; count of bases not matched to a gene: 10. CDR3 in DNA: TGTGCCACCAGCAGACCCGGACAGGGACCTCGGGGCTACACCTTC. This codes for CATSRPGQGPRGYTF.

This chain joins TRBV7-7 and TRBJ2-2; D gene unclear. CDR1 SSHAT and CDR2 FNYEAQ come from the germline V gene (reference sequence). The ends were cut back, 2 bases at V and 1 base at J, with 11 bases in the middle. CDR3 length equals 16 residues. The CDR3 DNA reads TGTGCCAGCAGCTTATTCCCCGCGCTGAACACCGGGGAGCTGTTTTTT. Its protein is CASSLFPALNTGELFF.

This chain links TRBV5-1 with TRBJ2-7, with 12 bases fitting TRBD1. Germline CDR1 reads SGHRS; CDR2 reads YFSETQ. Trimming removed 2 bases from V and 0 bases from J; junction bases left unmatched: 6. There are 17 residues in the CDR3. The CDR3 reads CASSFGTGGLISYEQYF. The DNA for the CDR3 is TGCGCCAGCAGCTTCGGGACAGGGGGCCTAATCTCCTACGAGCAGTACTTC.

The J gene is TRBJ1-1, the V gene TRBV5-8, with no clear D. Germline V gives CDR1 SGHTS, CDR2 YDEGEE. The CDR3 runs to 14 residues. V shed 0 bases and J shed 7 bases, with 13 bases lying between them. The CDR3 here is CASSLDGPGGEAFF. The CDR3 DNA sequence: TGTGCCAGCAGCTTGGATGGACCGGGAGGTGAAGCTTTCTTT.

CDR3 amino acids: CASSPVNTEAFF. The CDR3 DNA reads as TGTGCCAGCAGCCCTGTTAACACTGAAGCTTTCTTT. V and J are TRBV28 and TRBJ1-1; D call uncertain. CDR1 is MDHEN, CDR2 SYDVKM, per germline. The V gene lost 6 bases and the J gene lost 2 bases, with 7 bases spanning the gap. This CDR3 has 12 amino acids.

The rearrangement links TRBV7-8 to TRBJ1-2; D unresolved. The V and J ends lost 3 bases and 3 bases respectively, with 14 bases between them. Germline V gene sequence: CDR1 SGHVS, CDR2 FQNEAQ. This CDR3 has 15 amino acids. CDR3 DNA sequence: TGTGCCAGCAGCTTGAGCGCCGGGAAGGACTATGGCTACACCTTC. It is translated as CASSLSAGKDYGYTF.

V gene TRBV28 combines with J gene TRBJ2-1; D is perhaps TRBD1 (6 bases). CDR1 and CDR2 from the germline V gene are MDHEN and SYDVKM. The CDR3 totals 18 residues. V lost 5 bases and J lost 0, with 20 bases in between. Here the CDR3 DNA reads TGTGCCAGCAGTGCCTCACGCTGGGGGACAAGCTCCTACAATGAGCAGTTCTTC. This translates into CASSASRWGTSSYNEQFF.

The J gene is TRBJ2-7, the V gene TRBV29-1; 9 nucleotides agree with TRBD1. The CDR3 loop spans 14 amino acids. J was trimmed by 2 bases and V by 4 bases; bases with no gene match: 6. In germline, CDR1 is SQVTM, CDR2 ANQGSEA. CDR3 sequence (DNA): TGCAGCGTTGGGACAGGGGCGGACACCTACGAGCAGTACTTC. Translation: CSVGTGADTYEQYF.

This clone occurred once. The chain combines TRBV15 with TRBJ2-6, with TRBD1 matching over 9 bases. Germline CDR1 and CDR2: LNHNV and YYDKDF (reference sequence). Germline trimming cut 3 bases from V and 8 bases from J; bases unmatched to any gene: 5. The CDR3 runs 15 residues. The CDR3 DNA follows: TGTGCCACCAGCAGGGGGACAGGGATGACCAACGTCCTGACTTTC. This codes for CATSRGTGMTNVLTF.

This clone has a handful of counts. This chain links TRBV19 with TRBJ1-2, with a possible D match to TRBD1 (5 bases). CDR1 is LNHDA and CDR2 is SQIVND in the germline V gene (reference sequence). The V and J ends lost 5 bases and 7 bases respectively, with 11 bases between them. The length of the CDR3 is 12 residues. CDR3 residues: CASSWGGGGYTF. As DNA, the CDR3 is TGTGCCAGTAGTTGGGGCGGTGGTGGCTACACCTTC. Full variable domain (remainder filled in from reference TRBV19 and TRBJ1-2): DGGITQSPKYLFRKEGQNVTLSCEQNLNHDAMYWYRQDPGQGLRLIYYSQIVNDFQKGDIAEGYSVSREKKESFPLTVTSAQKNPTAFYLCASSWGGGGYTFGSGTRLTVV.

CDR3 in amino acids: CASSPGGGLAVRMQYF. The CDR3 DNA is TGTGCCAGCTCCCCCGGGGGGGGACTAGCGGTTCGAATGCAGTACTTC. The chain links TRBV2 to TRBJ2-7, with 11 bases matching TRBD2. J gave up 9 bases and V 8 bases, and 18 bases lay outside the gene matches. The germline V gene has CDR1 SNHLY and CDR2 FYNNEI. CDR3 length: 16 residues.

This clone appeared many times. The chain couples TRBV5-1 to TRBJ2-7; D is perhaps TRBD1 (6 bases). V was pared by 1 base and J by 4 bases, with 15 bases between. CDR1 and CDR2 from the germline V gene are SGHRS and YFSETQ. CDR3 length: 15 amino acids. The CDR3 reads CASSLYAGETYEQYF. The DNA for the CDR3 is TGCGCCAGCAGCTTGTACGCAGGGGAAACGTACGAGCAGTACTTC.

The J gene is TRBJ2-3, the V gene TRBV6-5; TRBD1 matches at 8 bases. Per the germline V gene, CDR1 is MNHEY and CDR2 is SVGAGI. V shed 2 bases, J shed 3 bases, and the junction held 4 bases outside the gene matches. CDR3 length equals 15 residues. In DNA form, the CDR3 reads TGTGCCAGCAGTTACGCGGGACAGGCGACAGATACGCAGTATTTT. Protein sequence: CASSYAGQATDTQYF.

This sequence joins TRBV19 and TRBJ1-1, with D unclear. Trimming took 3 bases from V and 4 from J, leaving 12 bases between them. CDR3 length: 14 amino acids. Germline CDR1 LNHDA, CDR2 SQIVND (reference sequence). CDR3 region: CASSIGVTGTEAFF. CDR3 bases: TGTGCCAGTAGTATCGGGGTAACGGGCACTGAAGCTTTCTTT.

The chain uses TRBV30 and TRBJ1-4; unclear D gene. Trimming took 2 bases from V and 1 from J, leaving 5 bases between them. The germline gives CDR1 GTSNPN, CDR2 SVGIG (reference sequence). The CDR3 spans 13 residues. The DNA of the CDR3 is TGTGCCTGGAGTCGGGGAACTAATGAAAAACTGTTTTTT. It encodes CAWSRGTNEKLFF.

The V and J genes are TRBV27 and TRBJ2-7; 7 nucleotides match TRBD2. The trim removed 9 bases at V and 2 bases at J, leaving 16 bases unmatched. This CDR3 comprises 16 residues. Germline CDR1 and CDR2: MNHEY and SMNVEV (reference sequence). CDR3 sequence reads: CASPLTGGGGTYEQYF. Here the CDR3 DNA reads TGTGCCAGTCCTCTAACGGGGGGTGGGGGTACCTACGAGCAGTACTTC.

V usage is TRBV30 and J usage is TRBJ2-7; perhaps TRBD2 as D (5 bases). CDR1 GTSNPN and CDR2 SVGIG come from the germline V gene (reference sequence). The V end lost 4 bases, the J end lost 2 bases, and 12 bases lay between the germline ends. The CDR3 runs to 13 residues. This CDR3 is CAWTRRTTYEQYF. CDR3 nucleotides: TGTGCCTGGACGCGGAGGACCACCTACGAGCAGTACTTC.

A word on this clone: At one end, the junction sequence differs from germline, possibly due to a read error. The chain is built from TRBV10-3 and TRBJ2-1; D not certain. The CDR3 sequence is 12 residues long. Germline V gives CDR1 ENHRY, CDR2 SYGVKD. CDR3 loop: CAISESSNEQFF. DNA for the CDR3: TGTGCCATCAGTGAGTCCTCCAATGAGCAGTTCTTC.

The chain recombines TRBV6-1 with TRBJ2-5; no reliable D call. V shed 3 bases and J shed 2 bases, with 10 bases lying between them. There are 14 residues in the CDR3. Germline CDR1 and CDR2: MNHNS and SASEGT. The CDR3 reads CASSDPARQETQYF. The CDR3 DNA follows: TGTGCCAGCAGTGACCCGGCTAGGCAAGAGACCCAGTACTTC.

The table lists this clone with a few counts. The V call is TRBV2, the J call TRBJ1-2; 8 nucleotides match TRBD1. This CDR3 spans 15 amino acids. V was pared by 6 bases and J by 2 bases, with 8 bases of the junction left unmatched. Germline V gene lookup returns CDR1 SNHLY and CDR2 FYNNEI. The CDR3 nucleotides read TGTGCCAGCAGCTATGGACAGGGAGGGAACTATGGCTACACCTTC. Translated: CASSYGQGGNYGYTF.